What follows are 10 T cell receptor beta chains derived from one specimen sequenced in a study of cytomegalovirus exposure and HLA in healthy donors. In the PCR, 60 Vbeta and 13 Jbeta primers were used. Repertoires were generated with immunoSEQ multiplex PCR, while TCRdb's copy carries only in-frame clones and drops some. The repertoire consists of roughly 100,000 clones, with 75% to 85% occurring once and the leading ten covering around 2.1%. Sequencing was carried out using PBMCs. These TCRs come from a man between 25 and 39 years old in good health and CMV-seronegative.

The CDR3 coding sequence is TGCAGCGTCGCCAGGGGGCCGGATCAGCCCCAGCATTTT. Translated: CSVARGPDQPQHF. The chain recombines TRBV29-1 with TRBJ1-5; TRBD1 agrees at 8 bases. The germline CDR1 and CDR2 sequences are SQVTM and ANQGSEA. CDR3 size: 13 residues. The ends lost 6 bases at V and 5 bases at J; junction bases unmatched: 6.

The chain uses TRBV7-2 and TRBJ1-2; TRBD1 matches at 9 bases. The J segment lost 8 bases and the V segment lost 5 bases, leaving 18 bases of the junction unmatched. The CDR3 extends over 17 amino acids. Germline CDR1 reads SGHTA; CDR2 reads FQGNSA. The CDR3 here is CASSVLAGGQGQAGYTF. The CDR3 DNA reads TGTGCCAGCAGCGTATTAGCTGGCGGACAGGGGCAAGCGGGCTACACCTTC.

The J gene is TRBJ2-7, the V gene TRBV6-4; 7 positions agree with TRBD1. V was clipped by 8 bases and J by 2 bases; unmatched bases: 9. CDR3 length equals 14 residues. CDR1 MRHNA and CDR2 SNTAGT come from the germline V gene. The CDR3 sequence is CASYLGTEAYEQYF. In DNA form, the CDR3 reads TGTGCCAGCTACCTCGGGACAGAGGCCTACGAGCAGTACTTC.

The chain employs TRBV7-2 and TRBJ2-7; a possible D gene is TRBD2 (7 bases). V lost 5 bases, J lost 0 bases, and 20 bases lay in between. CDR1 and CDR2 (germline): SGHTA, FQGNSA. This CDR3 is 17 amino acids long. Written as DNA, the CDR3 is TGTGCCAGCAGCCGCGGGGGCGGGGGTGCAGGCTCCTACGAGCAGTACTTC. It translates to CASSRGGGGAGSYEQYF.

The CDR3, as DNA: TGTGCCAGCTCAGCCTCCTCCGGGACAGGGGTTGGCGGAAACACCATATATTTT. This translates into CASSASSGTGVGGNTIYF. This chain joins TRBV18 and TRBJ1-3; TRBD1 matches at 10 bases. This CDR3 comprises 18 residues. Germline CDR1 is KGHSH and CDR2 is LQKENI. The ends lost 5 bases at V and 4 bases at J; junction bases unmatched: 14.

J is TRBJ2-5 and V is TRBV7-7; a possible D gene is TRBD1 (5 bases). The CDR3 extends over 13 amino acids. V was shortened by 5 bases and J by 3 bases, with 10 bases between the two germline ends. Germline V CDR1 and CDR2: SSHAT, FNYEAQ (reference sequence). DNA for the CDR3: TGTGCCAGCAGCCCTGTACAGGAAGAGACCCAGTACTTC. It translates to CASSPVQEETQYF.

The chain links TRBV6-1 to TRBJ2-1; TRBD2 agrees at 10 bases. The V segment lost 10 bases and the J segment 4 bases; nucleotides outside the gene matches: 4. Looked up from germline, CDR1 is MNHNS and CDR2 is SASEGT. The CDR3 consists of 13 residues. The CDR3 sequence: CATSTSGYNEQFF. In DNA form, the CDR3 reads TGTGCCACATCGACTAGCGGGTACAATGAGCAGTTCTTC.

Here the CDR3 reads CASSPQRGNEQFF. The DNA for the CDR3 is TGTGCCAGCAGCCCACAGCGGGGTAATGAGCAGTTCTTC. This chain connects TRBV7-2 to TRBJ2-1, with 7 bases aligning to TRBD2. This CDR3 contains 13 residues. In germline, CDR1 is SGHTA, CDR2 FQGNSA. V was pared by 5 bases and J by 7 bases, with 5 bases of the junction left unmatched.

V is TRBV7-2 and J is TRBJ2-7, with TRBD2 matching over 7 bases. The trim removed 3 bases at V and 1 base at J, leaving 3 bases unmatched. The CDR3 consists of 14 residues. Germline CDR1 SGHTA, CDR2 FQGNSA. Here the CDR3 DNA reads TGTGCCAGCAGCTTCAGGACTAGATCCTACGAGCAGTACTTC. As protein: CASSFRTRSYEQYF.

V usage is TRBV6-1 and J usage is TRBJ2-3; 8 bases match TRBD1. There are 15 residues in the CDR3. J was trimmed by 6 bases and V by 10 bases; bases with no gene match: 15. Germline CDR1 and CDR2: MNHNS and SASEGT. CDR3 bases: TGTGCCACCAAACCGGGACAGGTATCGGCGGATACGCAGTATTTT. Amino acids: CATKPGQVSADTQYF.